The 12 T cell receptor beta chains below come from one sample, sequenced in a study of blood T cell repertoires in COVID-19 (dated by TCRdb to about 2020). Libraries were constructed by the immunoSEQ multiplex PCR assay. TCRdb limited this immuneACCESS table to in-frame rearrangements with V and J called. A share of clones is missing; checked studies link under half to unresolved V genes, and the rest is unexplained. The sample table shows roughly 100,000 clones, and around 66% are seen once. Together, the top ten hold around 6.3% of the sample. The sequenced sample was peripheral blood. The receptors here all came from a man aged 80 or over with acute or convalescent COVID-19.

The rearrangement links TRBV7-9 to TRBJ1-2, with TRBD1 identical over 11 bases. This CDR3 region has 15 residues. V gave up 5 bases and J gave up 8 bases; unmatched junction bases: 10. Germline CDR1 SEHNR, CDR2 FQNEAQ (reference sequence). The CDR3 DNA is TGTGCCAGCAGCCTCAGCACCGGGACAGGGGGGGGCTACACCTTC. Translation: CASSLSTGTGGGYTF. The variable domain in full, completed from reference TRBV7-9 and TRBJ1-2, reads DTGVSQNPRHKITKRGQNVTFRCDPISEHNRLYWYRQTLGQGPEFLTYFQNEAQLEKSRLLSDRFSAERPKGSFSTLEIQRTEQGDSAMYLCASSLSTGTGGGYTFGSGTRLTVV.

The V gene is TRBV4-3, the J gene TRBJ2-1; possible D gene TRBD2, 5 bases. CDR1 and CDR2 from the germline V gene are LGHNA and YSLEER. V lost 0 bases and J 2 bases, leaving 17 bases between the germline ends. This CDR3 contains 18 residues. This chain's CDR3 is CASSQELPWTGTYNEQFF. The DNA for the CDR3 is TGCGCCAGCAGCCAAGAACTCCCTTGGACGGGAACCTACAATGAGCAGTTCTTC.

The chain combines TRBV4-3 with TRBJ2-2, with 7 positions matching TRBD2. Germline V gene data show CDR1 as LGHNA and CDR2 as YSLEER. This CDR3 region has 15 residues. V trimming: 0 bases; J trimming: 3 bases; junction bases outside the gene matches: 1. Here the CDR3 reads CASSQETSYTGELFF. The CDR3 DNA follows: TGCGCCAGCAGCCAAGAGACTAGCTACACCGGGGAGCTGTTTTTT.

This chain joins TRBV5-4 and TRBJ1-2; D is unresolved. The germline gives CDR1 SGHNT, CDR2 YYREEE (reference sequence). The V end was cut by 4 bases, the J end by 7 bases, with 11 bases between. The CDR3 runs to 12 residues. The DNA for the CDR3 is TGTGCCAGCAGCCTTGCTAGAGGTGGCTACACCTTC. Translation: CASSLARGGYTF. The full variable domain, completed using reference TRBV5-4 and TRBJ1-2, is ETGVTQSPTHLIKTRGQQVTLRCSSQSGHNTVSWYQQALGQGPQFIFQYYREEENGRGNFPPRFSGLQFPNYSSELNVNALELDDSALYLCASSLARGGYTFGSGTRLTVV.

The rearrangement uses TRBV6-4 and TRBJ2-7, with 10 bases fitting TRBD2. Germline V gene sequence: CDR1 MRHNA, CDR2 SNTAGT. J lost 6 bases, V lost 1 base, and 6 bases had no gene match. CDR3 length: 15 residues. CDR3 amino acids: CASSDFTGLAPEQYF. CDR3 DNA sequence: TGTGCCAGCAGTGACTTTACGGGACTAGCGCCCGAGCAGTACTTC.

This clone was detected once. Mismatch with germline at one junction end may stem from a read error. The chain joins TRBV5-1 to TRBJ2-7, with 9 bases lining up with TRBD1. CDR3 length: 14 residues. From germline, CDR1 is SGHRS and CDR2 YFSETQ. The CDR3 region has the DNA TGCGCCAGCAGCTCCGGGACAGGGCTTTACGTGCAGTACTTC. Translation gives CASSSGTGLYVQYF. The full variable domain, in which reference TRBV5-1 and TRBJ2-7 provide the parts outside the CDR3, is KAGVTQTPRYLIKTRGQQVTLSCSPISGHRSVSWYQQTPGQGLQFLFEYFSETQRNKGNFPGRFSGRQFSNSRSEMNVSTLELGDSALYLCASSSGTGLYVQYFGPGTRLTVT.

This clone was observed a single time. V is TRBV2 and J is TRBJ2-1, with 9 bases lining up with TRBD1. The germline CDR1 and CDR2 sequences are SNHLY and FYNNEI. The ends lost 7 bases at V and 9 bases at J; junction bases unmatched: 13. The CDR3 consists of 15 residues. In nucleotides, the CDR3 is TGTGCCAGCAATAGGTGGGACAGGGTCGATTCTGAGCAGTTCTTC. This gives the protein CASNRWDRVDSEQFF.

J is TRBJ1-4 and V is TRBV21-1; the table calls TRBD1, which could not be checked here. TRBV21-1 corresponds to a pseudogene. The CDR3 has 19 amino acids. CDR3 in DNA: TGTGCCAGCAGCAAAGTGGGCAGGGAGGACAGGGGGCAAAATGAAAAACTGTTTTTT. Protein sequence: CASSKVGREDRGQNEKLFF.

The V and J genes are TRBV29-1 and TRBJ1-1; 7 positions agree with TRBD1. After removal of 5 bases from V and 0 bases from J, the junction contained 9 bases not matched to a gene. This CDR3 is built from 15 residues. Germline assignment: CDR1 SQVTM and CDR2 ANQGSEA. The CDR3 sequence: CSVRVYGTVNTEAFF. In DNA form, the CDR3 reads TGCAGCGTTCGAGTTTACGGGACAGTGAACACTGAAGCTTTCTTT.

The gene calls are TRBV3-1 (or the pseudogene TRBV3-2) and TRBJ1-1, with D hard to call. Germline lookup yields CDR1 LGHDT and CDR2 YNNKEL (reference sequence). V was clipped by 1 base and J by 5 bases, with 11 bases between them. This CDR3 region has 14 residues. The CDR3, as DNA: TGTGCCAGCAGCCAAGGTTTGGGGAGGACTGAAGCTTTCTTT. It translates to CASSQGLGRTEAFF.

The sample holds a few counts of this clone. J is TRBJ2-7 and V is TRBV6-5, with 10 bases that match TRBD1. CDR3 length equals 14 residues. From germline, CDR1 is MNHEY and CDR2 SVGAGI. V was clipped by 4 bases and J by 5 bases; unmatched bases: 5. The CDR3 DNA follows: TGTGCCAGCAGTTTGGACAGGGGGTTCAACGAGCAGTACTTC. Its translation is CASSLDRGFNEQYF.

The chain is built from TRBV5-4 and TRBJ1-6; D gene unclear. The V gene's germline CDR1 is SGHNT and CDR2 YYREEE (reference sequence). The V end was cut by 4 bases, the J end by 8 bases, with 16 bases between. The CDR3 contains 15 residues. This CDR3 reads CASSQKGFGDSPLHF. The CDR3 DNA sequence: TGTGCCAGCAGCCAAAAAGGATTCGGAGATTCACCCCTCCACTTT.